These 10 T cell receptor beta chains were all obtained from the same sample, sequenced in a study of CD4 T cells in relation to SARS-CoV-2 and coronaviruses. TCRdb's table, derived via immunoSEQ multiplex PCR, lists solely in-frame clones and lacks some. The repertoire has nearly 70,000 clones, approximately 95% of them found once; the top ten carry around 0.21%. The unexposed donors gave CD4+ T cells in about 2010-2019, prior to COVID-19. The sequenced material came from naive CD4+ T cells from PBMCs. The subset: naive CD4+ T cells isolated by negative enrichment. These receptors were collected from a human donor in good health.

This clone showed up just once. This sequence joins TRBV5-1 and TRBJ1-2, with 10 bases that match TRBD1. Germline values: CDR1 SGHRS, CDR2 YFSETQ. The V gene end was trimmed by 4 bases and the J gene end by 4 bases; junction bases not matched to a gene: 7. The CDR3 contains 15 residues. CDR3: CASSLGTGEGYGYTF. CDR3 coding DNA: TGCGCCAGCAGCCTGGGGACAGGGGAGGGCTATGGCTACACCTTC.

This clone has more than one count but fewer than ten. The rearrangement joins TRBV19 to TRBJ2-2; 14 bases agree with TRBD2. Trimming took 3 bases from V and 4 from J; bases not matched to a gene: 10. The CDR3 consists of 19 residues. Germline V gene data show CDR1 as LNHDA and CDR2 as SQIVND (reference sequence). This CDR3 is CASSIHPPTSGRATGELFF. CDR3 bases: TGTGCCAGTAGTATCCACCCTCCGACTAGCGGGAGGGCCACCGGGGAGCTGTTTTTT.

The V gene is TRBV2, the J gene TRBJ1-2; TRBD1 might be the D (5 bases). This CDR3 has 14 amino acids. Germline CDR1 is SNHLY and CDR2 is FYNNEI. V gave up 6 bases and J gave up 6 bases, with 17 bases separating them. CDR3 amino acids: CASSRALILDGYTF. The CDR3 nucleotides are TGTGCCAGCAGCAGGGCGCTTATATTGGATGGCTACACCTTC.

This rearrangement joins TRBV21-1 to TRBJ2-5; the table's D gene call, TRBD2, was not cross checked with the DNA. TRBV21-1 is a pseudogene. CDR3 size: 14 residues. CDR3: CASSLAGEQETQYF. The CDR3 coding sequence is TGTGCCAGCAGCCTGGCGGGAGAACAAGAGACCCAGTACTTC.

The V call is TRBV5-1, the J call TRBJ2-7; D remains unclear. Germline CDR1 SGHRS, CDR2 YFSETQ. This CDR3 is built from 14 residues. V lost 4 bases to trimming and J lost 3 bases, with 14 bases between them. The CDR3 protein is CASSLENHNYEQYF. The CDR3 nucleotides are TGCGCCAGCAGCCTGGAGAACCACAACTACGAGCAGTACTTC.

This clone was recorded once. The chain links TRBV29-1 to TRBJ1-2, with D possibly being TRBD1 (6 bases). Trimming stripped 7 bases from V and 4 bases from J, with 16 bases between. This CDR3 region has 13 residues. Germline CDR1 reads SQVTM; CDR2 reads ANQGSEA. The DNA for the CDR3 is TGCAGCGCTCCTGGGGGGGCTGGCTATGGCTACACCTTC. Residues: CSAPGGAGYGYTF.

The chain joins TRBV7-9 to TRBJ1-2, with 7 bases that match TRBD1. Germline lookup yields CDR1 SEHNR and CDR2 FQNEAQ (reference sequence). V trimming: 0 bases; J trimming: 4 bases; junction bases outside the gene matches: 5. This CDR3 contains 15 residues. This CDR3 is CASSLAGEGAYGYTF. The CDR3 DNA follows: TGTGCCAGCAGCTTAGCTGGGGAGGGGGCCTATGGCTACACCTTC.

The chain has TRBV9 and TRBJ2-1; possible D gene TRBD1, 6 bases. This CDR3 has 15 residues. Germline V gives CDR1 SGDLS, CDR2 YYNGEE. Trimming stripped 7 bases from V and 0 bases from J, with 14 bases between. DNA of the CDR3: TGTGCCAGCCGGGAAGGGGGTGCCTCCTACAATGAGCAGTTCTTC. Translated, it gives CASREGGASYNEQFF.

V usage is TRBV7-2 and J usage is TRBJ2-5; D uncertain. The ends were cut back, 5 bases at V and 2 bases at J, with 9 bases in the middle. In germline, CDR1 is SGHTA, CDR2 FQGNSA. The CDR3 spans 13 residues. CDR3 sequence: CASSLNPQETQYF. The CDR3 nucleotides read TGTGCCAGCAGCCTTAACCCGCAAGAGACCCAGTACTTC.

The rearrangement joins TRBV19 to TRBJ2-7; TRBD2 agrees at 9 bases. The CDR3 covers 16 residues. CDR1 LNHDA and CDR2 SQIVND come from the germline V gene (reference sequence). Trimming cost V 6 bases and J 2 bases; bases outside gene matches: 11. The CDR3 DNA follows: TGTGCCAGTAGAGATATTAGCGGGAGCGGGGCCTACGAGCAGTACTTC. Its translation is CASRDISGSGAYEQYF. Full variable domain (outside the CDR3, taken from reference TRBV19 and TRBJ2-7): DGGITQSPKYLFRKEGQNVTLSCEQNLNHDAMYWYRQDPGQGLRLIYYSQIVNDFQKGDIAEGYSVSREKKESFPLTVTSAQKNPTAFYLCASRDISGSGAYEQYFGPGTRLTVT.